This TCR beta chain is from a study of blood T cell repertoires in COVID-19. Whole-study context: Nucleic acid was either cDNA or gDNA, and it came from T cells, B-cell-depleted T cells, or PBMCs.

The CDR3 has 15 amino acids. Trimming pared 1 base from V and 4 bases from J, leaving 14 bases between. Germline V gives CDR1 KGHSH, CDR2 LQKENI. Some clones are missing from TCRdb's copy, which holds only in-frame ones; the method was immunoSEQ multiplex PCR. Of 250,000 to 300,000 clones detected, 80% to 90% appear once; the ten largest clones hold about 10%. The sample comprised peripheral blood. The receptor was derived from a woman aged 70-85 years with COVID-19, enrolled during active disease. V gene TRBV18 combines with J gene TRBJ2-7, with a possible D match to TRBD1 (6 bases). The CDR3 nucleotides are TGTGCCAGCTCACCACAGGGGGTGGATAGATACGAGCAGTACTTC. This gives the protein CASSPQGVDRYEQYF.